Listed below are T cell receptor beta chains from one sample, sequenced in a study of T cell responses to AZD1222 COVID-19 vaccine. The repertoire was sequenced with immunoSEQ multiplex PCR; TCRdb's copy has only in-frame clones and lacks some. The repertoire holds approximately 140,000 clones, 80% to 95% seen once, with approximately 3.4% in the top ten. The sample here was peripheral blood, taken 28 days after the second AZD1222 dose. The receptors shown here come from an adult who received the AZD1222 COVID-19 vaccine. Each CDR3 is given with its conserved first and last residue. D genes are given only for firm matches.

v_gene: TRBV23-1
d_gene: .
j_gene: TRBJ1-2
CDR3aa: CASSLHRQTRRYGYTF

v_gene: TRBV28
d_gene: .
j_gene: TRBJ2-1
CDR3aa: CASSLRFQQFF

v_gene: TRBV28
d_gene: .
j_gene: TRBJ1-2
CDR3aa: CASGRTASYGYTF

v_gene: TRBV6-2/TRBV6-3
d_gene: TRBD1
j_gene: TRBJ2-7
CDR3aa: CASSLPGQGRNEQYF

v_gene: TRBV6-2/TRBV6-3
d_gene: .
j_gene: TRBJ2-5
CDR3aa: CASSHVMDSFVETQYF

v_gene: TRBV27
d_gene: .
j_gene: TRBJ2-1
CDR3aa: CASSLLTGGHNEQFF

v_gene: TRBV11-2
d_gene: TRBD2
j_gene: TRBJ2-5
CDR3aa: CASSPNTGTSGGQETQYF

v_gene: TRBV4-1
d_gene: .
j_gene: TRBJ2-7
CDR3aa: CASSQETATYEQYF

v_gene: TRBV28
d_gene: .
j_gene: TRBJ2-1
CDR3aa: CASSLIGGDLIEQFF

v_gene: TRBV27
d_gene: TRBD1
j_gene: TRBJ1-3
CDR3aa: CASSLTHLGTGTRNTIYF

v_gene: TRBV28
d_gene: .
j_gene: TRBJ1-5
CDR3aa: CATHRDANQPQHF

v_gene: TRBV5-1
d_gene: .
j_gene: TRBJ1-2
CDR3aa: CASSLDYNYGYTF

v_gene: TRBV11-3
d_gene: .
j_gene: TRBJ2-1
CDR3aa: CASSSPGEGRDNEQFF

v_gene: TRBV3-1/TRBV3-2
d_gene: .
j_gene: TRBJ2-7
CDR3aa: CASSQVRGEQYF

v_gene: TRBV5-1
d_gene: TRBD1
j_gene: TRBJ1-1
CDR3aa: CASSLGTGAEAFF

v_gene: TRBV28
d_gene: .
j_gene: TRBJ2-4
CDR3aa: CASSFAGENIQYF

v_gene: TRBV5-4
d_gene: .
j_gene: TRBJ2-1
CDR3aa: CASSDSSYNEQFF

v_gene: TRBV2
d_gene: .
j_gene: TRBJ1-5
CDR3aa: CASMPGSNQPQHF

v_gene: TRBV7-9
d_gene: .
j_gene: TRBJ2-2
CDR3aa: CASIPEGGTNTGELFF

v_gene: TRBV2
d_gene: TRBD1
j_gene: TRBJ1-5
CDR3aa: CASSQTGDQPQHF

v_gene: TRBV28
d_gene: .
j_gene: TRBJ1-3
CDR3aa: CASSPWGTGSGNTIYF

v_gene: TRBV5-1
d_gene: .
j_gene: TRBJ2-7
CDR3aa: CASSFGGAGRSSYEQYF

v_gene: TRBV7-2
d_gene: .
j_gene: TRBJ2-5
CDR3aa: CASSLHGAETQYF

v_gene: TRBV27
d_gene: .
j_gene: TRBJ1-5
CDR3aa: CASLPRYEDNQPQHF

v_gene: TRBV6-6
d_gene: TRBD2
j_gene: TRBJ2-7
CDR3aa: CASRLLAAISYEQYF

v_gene: TRBV9
d_gene: .
j_gene: TRBJ2-7
CDR3aa: CASSPAVDAGSSYEQYF

v_gene: TRBV19
d_gene: .
j_gene: TRBJ2-5
CDR3aa: CASESRGETQYF

v_gene: TRBV29-1
d_gene: .
j_gene: TRBJ2-1
CDR3aa: CSVRVSGLFGGSYNEQFF

v_gene: TRBV4-1
d_gene: TRBD2
j_gene: TRBJ2-1
CDR3aa: CASSQPFAGGHEQFF

v_gene: TRBV15
d_gene: .
j_gene: TRBJ2-5
CDR3aa: CATSSRTAGGETQYF

v_gene: TRBV28
d_gene: .
j_gene: TRBJ1-1
CDR3aa: CASSVQGKAEAFF

v_gene: TRBV10-3
d_gene: TRBD1
j_gene: TRBJ1-2
CDR3aa: CAISDISGTGINYGYTF

v_gene: TRBV14
d_gene: .
j_gene: TRBJ2-3
CDR3aa: CASSQWGYSTDTQYF

v_gene: TRBV5-1
d_gene: .
j_gene: TRBJ1-1
CDR3aa: CASSHRQAANTEAFF

v_gene: TRBV15
d_gene: .
j_gene: TRBJ1-3
CDR3aa: CATSRDPSSGNTIYF

v_gene: TRBV7-8
d_gene: .
j_gene: TRBJ2-7
CDR3aa: CASSVGPQSSYEQYF

v_gene: TRBV2
d_gene: TRBD1
j_gene: TRBJ1-5
CDR3aa: CASRGQGLYQPQHF

v_gene: TRBV7-7
d_gene: .
j_gene: TRBJ1-4
CDR3aa: CASSLGQNIGNEKLFF

v_gene: TRBV7-6
d_gene: TRBD2
j_gene: TRBJ2-3
CDR3aa: CASSRDPGTSGSTDTQYF

v_gene: TRBV5-1
d_gene: .
j_gene: TRBJ1-5
CDR3aa: CASSLEGGSYSNQPQHF

v_gene: TRBV5-1
d_gene: .
j_gene: TRBJ2-7
CDR3aa: CASSLRSDSYEQYF

v_gene: TRBV9
d_gene: .
j_gene: TRBJ1-2
CDR3aa: CASSVVTNYGYTF

v_gene: TRBV5-1
d_gene: .
j_gene: TRBJ2-1
CDR3aa: CASSLGLNNEQFF

v_gene: TRBV28
d_gene: .
j_gene: TRBJ2-7
CDR3aa: CASQGTHYEQYF

v_gene: TRBV28
d_gene: .
j_gene: TRBJ1-4
CDR3aa: CASSIESEKLFF

v_gene: TRBV6-5
d_gene: .
j_gene: TRBJ1-3
CDR3aa: CASSYRGVASGNTIYF

v_gene: TRBV4-1
d_gene: .
j_gene: TRBJ1-5
CDR3aa: CASNQGGRGTADSNQPQHF

v_gene: TRBV12-3/TRBV12-4
d_gene: .
j_gene: TRBJ2-5
CDR3aa: CASSFRGMGTQYF

v_gene: TRBV27
d_gene: TRBD2
j_gene: TRBJ2-2
CDR3aa: CASSAPGLALEELFF

v_gene: TRBV12-5
d_gene: TRBD1
j_gene: TRBJ2-3
CDR3aa: CASGQTTGYERSTDTQYF

v_gene: TRBV10-2
d_gene: .
j_gene: TRBJ1-2
CDR3aa: CASSNQGQGDYGYTF

v_gene: TRBV6-5
d_gene: TRBD1
j_gene: TRBJ2-4
CDR3aa: CASSQKGTGAIQYF

v_gene: TRBV7-2
d_gene: TRBD2
j_gene: TRBJ2-7
CDR3aa: CASSLFLGGGYSYEQYF